The source of this T cell receptor (beta chain) is a study of cytomegalovirus exposure and HLA in healthy donors. Germline assignment: CDR1 MGHRA and CDR2 YSYEKL. The CDR3 sequence is 15 residues long. The V gene lost 2 bases and the J gene lost 7 bases, with 15 bases spanning the gap. The PCR was carried out with 60 Vbeta primers and 13 Jbeta primers. Some clones are missing from TCRdb's copy, which holds only in-frame ones; the method was immunoSEQ multiplex PCR. Found here are more than 85,000 clones, about 76% of them singletons; the top ten hold around 2.2%. On this clone: Its antigen is unidentified.

Study-wide results and caveats: HLA allele associations emerged for around 16,000 TCR beta sequences in a later analysis, at 0.05 false discovery rate. In a later analysis, a missense DCLRE1C variant was linked to TCR beta V- and J-gene trimming.

The V and J genes are TRBV4-1 and TRBJ2-1, with D possibly TRBD2 on 6 matching bases. This clonotype was obtained from a woman younger than 45 in good health and CMV-seronegative. Input material: PBMCs. The CDR3 bases are TGCGCCAGCAGCCAACTTACGGGAGTTGGGAATGAGCAGTTCTTC. It yields the protein CASSQLTGVGNEQFF.